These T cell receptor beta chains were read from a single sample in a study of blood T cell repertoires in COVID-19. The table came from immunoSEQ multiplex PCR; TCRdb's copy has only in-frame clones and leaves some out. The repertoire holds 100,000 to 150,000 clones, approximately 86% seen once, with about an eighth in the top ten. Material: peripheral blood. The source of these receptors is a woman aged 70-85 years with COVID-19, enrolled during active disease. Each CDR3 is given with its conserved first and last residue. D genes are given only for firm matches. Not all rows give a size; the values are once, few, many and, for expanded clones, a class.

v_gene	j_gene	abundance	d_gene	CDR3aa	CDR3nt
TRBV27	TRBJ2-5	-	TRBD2	CATHKGLAGGSKETQYF	TGTGCCACCCACAAGGGGCTAGCGGGGGGCTCTAAAGAGACCCAGTACTTC
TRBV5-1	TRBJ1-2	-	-	CASGVTSPGYTF	TGCGCCAGCGGAGTTACGAGTCCCGGCTACACCTTC
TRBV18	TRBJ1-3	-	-	CASSPGSTGNTIYF	TGTGCCAGCTCACCAGGTTCCACAGGAAACACCATATATTTT
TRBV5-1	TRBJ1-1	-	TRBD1	CASSLITGGATTEAFF	TGCGCCAGCAGCTTAATCACAGGGGGCGCGACCACTGAAGCTTTCTTT
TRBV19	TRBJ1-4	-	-	CASRETRAANEKLFF	TGTGCCAGTAGAGAAACCAGGGCGGCTAATGAAAAACTGTTTTTT
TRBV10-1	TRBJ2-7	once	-	CASSRDSSAYEQYF	TGCGCCAGCAGTCGAGACAGTTCTGCCTACGAGCAGTACTTC
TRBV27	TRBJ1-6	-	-	CASSPGQHNSPLHF	TGTGCCAGCAGCCCCGGACAGCATAATTCACCCCTCCACTTT
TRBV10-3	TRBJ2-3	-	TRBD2	CATSAATSGVDTQYF	TGTGCCACCTCAGCGGCAACTAGCGGGGTGGATACGCAGTATTTT
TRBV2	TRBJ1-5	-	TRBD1	CASGTGGGNQPQHF	TGTGCCAGCGGGACAGGGGGCGGCAATCAGCCCCAGCATTTT
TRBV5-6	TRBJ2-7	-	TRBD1	CASSLGQGGYEQYF	TGTGCCAGCAGCTTGGGACAGGGGGGGTACGAGCAGTACTTC
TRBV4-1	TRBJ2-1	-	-	CASSVPGRNEQFF	TGCGCCAGCAGCGTTCCGGGGAGAAATGAGCAGTTCTTC
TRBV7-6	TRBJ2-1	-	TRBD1	CASSLRGQGAIQSYNEQFF	TGTGCCAGCAGCTTAAGGGGACAGGGGGCAATTCAGTCCTACAATGAGCAGTTCTTC
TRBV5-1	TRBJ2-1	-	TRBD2	CASTTVAGNNEQFF	TGCGCCAGCACTACCGTAGCGGGGAACAATGAGCAGTTCTTC
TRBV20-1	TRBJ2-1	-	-	CSARIQAVDFF	TGCAGTGCTAGAATCCAAGCGGTGGACTTCTTC
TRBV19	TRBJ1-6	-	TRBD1	CASSEQGFFPLHF	TGTGCCAGTAGTGAACAGGGGTTCTTTCCCCTCCACTTT
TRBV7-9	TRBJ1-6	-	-	CASSFLDSPDSPLHF	TGTGCCAGCAGCTTCTTAGACAGCCCAGATTCACCCCTCCACTTT
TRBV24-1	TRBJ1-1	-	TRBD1	CATSPGGSGTEAFF	TGTGCCACCAGCCCAGGGGGCTCGGGGACTGAAGCTTTCTTT
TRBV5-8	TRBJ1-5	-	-	CASSLGTLGGGNQPQHF	TGTGCCAGCAGCTTGGGAACCCTGGGGGGGGGCAATCAGCCCCAGCATTTT
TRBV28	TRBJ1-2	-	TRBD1	CASSWAYFLGQGAPGYTF	TGTGCCAGCAGTTGGGCCTACTTTCTGGGACAGGGGGCTCCTGGCTACACCTTC
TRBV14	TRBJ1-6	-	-	CASSPPGSWTPLHF	TGTGCCAGCAGCCCTCCGGGATCTTGGACACCCCTCCACTTT
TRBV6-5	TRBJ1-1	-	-	CASSSPGPPEAFF	TGTGCCAGCAGTTCCCCAGGGCCCCCTGAAGCTTTCTTT
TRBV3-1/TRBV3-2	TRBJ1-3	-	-	CASSRGGSGTASGNTIYF	TGTGCCAGCAGCCGGGGAGGCAGCGGGACGGCCTCTGGAAACACCATATATTTT
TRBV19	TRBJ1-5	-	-	CASSITGGGNQPQHF	TGTGCCAGTAGTATAACTGGGGGCGGCAATCAGCCCCAGCATTTT
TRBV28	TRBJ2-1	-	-	CATLRGVKDNEQFF	TGTGCCACCTTACGCGGGGTTAAGGACAATGAGCAGTTCTTC
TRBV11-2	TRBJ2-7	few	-	CASTAAGYTSYEQYF	TGTGCCAGCACCGCGGCGGGCTATACTTCCTACGAGCAGTACTTC
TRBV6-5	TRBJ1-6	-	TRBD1	CASTGVEGGYSPLHF	TGTGCCAGCACCGGGGTGGAAGGGGGCTATTCACCCCTCCACTTT
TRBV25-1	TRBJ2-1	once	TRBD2	CASSAQSGGAARQFF	TGTGCCAGCAGTGCGCAAAGCGGGGGGGCTGCACGGCAGTTCTTC
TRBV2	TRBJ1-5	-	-	CASSESESNQPQHF	TGTGCCAGCAGTGAGTCTGAGAGCAATCAGCCCCAGCATTTT
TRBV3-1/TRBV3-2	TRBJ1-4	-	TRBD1	CASSLTGTGDEKLFF	TGTGCCAGCAGTCTAACCGGGACAGGAGATGAAAAACTGTTTTTT
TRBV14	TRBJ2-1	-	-	CASSQGRYNEQFF	TGTGCCAGCAGCCAAGGCAGGTACAATGAGCAGTTCTTC
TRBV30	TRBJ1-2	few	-	CAWSSPSIANYGYTF	TGTGCCTGGAGTTCTCCGTCCATAGCTAACTATGGCTACACCTTC
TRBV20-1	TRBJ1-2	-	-	CSAPGVFGYTF	TGCAGTGCTCCGGGGGTCTTTGGCTACACCTTC